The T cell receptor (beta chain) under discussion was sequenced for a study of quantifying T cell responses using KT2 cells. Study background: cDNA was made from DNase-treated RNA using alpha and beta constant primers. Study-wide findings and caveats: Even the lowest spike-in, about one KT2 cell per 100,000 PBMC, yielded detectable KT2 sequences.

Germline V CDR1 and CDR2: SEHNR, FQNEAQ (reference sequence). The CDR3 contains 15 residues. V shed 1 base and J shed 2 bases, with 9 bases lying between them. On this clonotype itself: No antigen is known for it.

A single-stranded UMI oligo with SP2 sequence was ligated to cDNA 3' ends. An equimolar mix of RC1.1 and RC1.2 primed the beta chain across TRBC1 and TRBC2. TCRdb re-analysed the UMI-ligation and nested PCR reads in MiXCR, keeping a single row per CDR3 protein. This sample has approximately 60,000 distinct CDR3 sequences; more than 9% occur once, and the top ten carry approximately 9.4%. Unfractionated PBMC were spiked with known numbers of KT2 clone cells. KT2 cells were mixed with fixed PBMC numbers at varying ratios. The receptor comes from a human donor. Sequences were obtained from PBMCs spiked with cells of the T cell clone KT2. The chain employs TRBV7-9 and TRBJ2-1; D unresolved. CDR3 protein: CASSLGLATYNEQFF. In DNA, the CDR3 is TGTGCCAGCAGCTTAGGGTTGGCGACCTACAATGAGCAGTTCTTC.